These 32 T cell receptor beta chains were all obtained from the same sample, sequenced in a study of regulatory and conventional T cells in RAG deficiency. Clones were read by immunoSEQ multiplex PCR, and TCRdb kept only the in-frame ones, dropping some. The sample carries roughly 32,000 clones, 90% to 97% recorded once. Conventional CD4+ T cells were sorted from blood as CD25-low CD127-high cells. This sample was also put to use in a study of regulatory T cells. That source notes: Primers: 52 TRBV forward and 13 TRBJ reverse.

Sequenced: CD25- CD4+ T cells sorted from blood. These receptors were taken from a human donor in good health.

This clone was found once. This chain uses TRBV5-4 with TRBJ2-3; 14 bases line up with TRBD2. The CDR3 contains 16 residues. The trim removed 4 bases at V and 5 bases at J, leaving 6 bases unmatched. Per germline, CDR1 SGHNT and CDR2 YYREEE (reference sequence). CDR3 bases: TGTGCCAGCAGCCCGAGGACTAGCGGGAGGATAGATACGCAGTATTTT. It specifies CASSPRTSGRIDTQYF.

The chain couples TRBV5-8 to TRBJ1-1; D might be TRBD1 (5 bases). Trimming cost V 1 base and J 3 bases, with 16 bases left between them. This CDR3 has 16 amino acids. CDR1 and CDR2 (germline): SGHTS, YDEGEE. CDR3 sequence (DNA): TGTGCCAGCAGCTTGAGGGCAGGGAATAGGGACACTGAAGCTTTCTTT. Translation: CASSLRAGNRDTEAFF.

This chain uses TRBV7-2 with TRBJ2-5, with 10 bases matching TRBD2. Germline V gene data show CDR1 as SGHTA and CDR2 as FQGNSA. V trimming: 1 base; J trimming: 3 bases; junction bases outside the gene matches: 11. The CDR3 length is 18 residues. CDR3 DNA sequence: TGTGCCAGCAGCTTAGGCTCTACTAGCGGGGCCTCCAAAGAGACCCAGTACTTC. Its protein is CASSLGSTSGASKETQYF.

This chain connects TRBV18 to TRBJ1-5; TRBD1 matches 10 bases. Germline loops: CDR1 KGHSH, CDR2 LQKENI. V lost 2 bases and J lost 1; bases outside the gene matches: 2. CDR3 length: 16 residues. The CDR3 loop is CASSPDRGRSNQPQHF. Here the CDR3 DNA reads TGTGCCAGCTCACCAGACAGGGGGCGAAGCAATCAGCCCCAGCATTTT.

The chain links TRBV29-1 to TRBJ2-5; 7 nucleotides match TRBD1. From germline, CDR1 is SQVTM and CDR2 ANQGSEA. The CDR3 has 14 residues. V trimming: 3 bases; J trimming: 5 bases; junction bases outside the gene matches: 9. The DNA for the CDR3 is TGCAGCGTTGACCCGACAGGGTCTTGGGAGACCCAGTACTTC. Its translation: CSVDPTGSWETQYF.

The rearrangement joins TRBV19 to TRBJ2-7, with 9 bases that match TRBD2. The CDR3 length is 14 residues. The germline gives CDR1 LNHDA, CDR2 SQIVND (reference sequence). The V and J ends lost 7 bases and 7 bases, in that order; junction bases with no gene match: 11. Here the CDR3 DNA reads TGTGCCAGTAAGGTAGCGGGAGAAACAGGAGAGCAGTACTTC. This sequence encodes CASKVAGETGEQYF.

This clone was observed once. The chain has TRBV5-1 and TRBJ1-1; D is unresolved. Germline V gene lookup returns CDR1 SGHRS and CDR2 YFSETQ. Trimming left V 4 bases short and J 3 bases short, with 10 bases between. CDR3 length: 13 amino acids. The CDR3 region has the DNA TGCGCCAGCAGCGTGGGGAGGGACACTGAAGCTTTCTTT. This gives the protein CASSVGRDTEAFF.

This chain uses TRBV5-8 with TRBJ1-5, with TRBD1 matching 9 bases. This CDR3 region has 17 residues. With 4 bases clipped from V and 0 bases from J, the junction kept 8 bases outside the gene matches. Germline V gives CDR1 SGHTS, CDR2 YDEGEE. CDR3 sequence: CASSANRGHSSNQPQHF. DNA of the CDR3: TGTGCCAGCAGCGCGAACAGGGGGCACTCTAGCAATCAGCCCCAGCATTTT.

The chain couples TRBV18 to TRBJ2-7, with 9 bases lining up with TRBD1. J was trimmed by 6 bases and V by 5 bases; bases with no gene match: 14. The germline CDR1 and CDR2 sequences are KGHSH and LQKENI. CDR3 length equals 16 residues. Here the CDR3 DNA reads TGTGCCAGCTCAAGAAGCGCGGGACAGGGAACGTTCGAGCAGTACTTC. Amino acid sequence: CASSRSAGQGTFEQYF.

The chain couples TRBV5-4 to TRBJ2-5; TRBD2 might be the D (5 bases). The CDR3 covers 15 residues. Germline lookup yields CDR1 SGHNT and CDR2 YYREEE (reference sequence). The V gene lost 0 bases and the J gene lost 3 bases, with 12 bases spanning the gap. Here the CDR3 reads CASSLALRGEETQYF. The CDR3 DNA sequence: TGTGCCAGCAGCTTGGCGCTCCGGGGAGAAGAGACCCAGTACTTC.

The rearrangement links TRBV7-9 to TRBJ1-6; TRBD1 aligns across 8 bases. The germline V gene encodes CDR1 SEHNR and CDR2 FQNEAQ (reference sequence). The CDR3 extends over 14 amino acids. The trim removed 5 bases at V and 8 bases at J, leaving 5 bases unmatched. The chain's CDR3 is CASSTDRVHSPLHF. DNA for the CDR3: TGTGCCAGCAGCACGGACAGGGTTCATTCACCCCTCCACTTT. The full variable domain, rest sourced from reference TRBV7-9 and TRBJ1-6, is DTGVSQNPRHKITKRGQNVTFRCDPISEHNRLYWYRQTLGQGPEFLTYFQNEAQLEKSRLLSDRFSAERPKGSFSTLEIQRTEQGDSAMYLCASSTDRVHSPLHFGNGTRLTVT.

The rearrangement uses TRBV6-5 and TRBJ2-3; D unresolved. This CDR3 has 16 amino acids. V was cut by 1 base and J by 3 bases, with 14 bases left in between. Germline-derived CDR1 and CDR2 are MNHEY and SVGAGI. CDR3 nucleotide sequence: TGTGCCAGCAGTTACTTTTCCCGTGGGCGTACAGATACGCAGTATTTT. It yields the protein CASSYFSRGRTDTQYF.

The chain combines TRBV6-5 with TRBJ1-4, with D possibly being TRBD1 (5 bases). Germline V gives CDR1 MNHEY, CDR2 SVGAGI. The CDR3 is 14 residues long. Trimming cost V 0 bases and J 6 bases, with 8 bases left between them. DNA for the CDR3: TGTGCCAGCAGTTACTCGGGGGGAGATGAAAAACTGTTTTTT. Encoded protein: CASSYSGGDEKLFF.

This chain joins TRBV10-3 and TRBJ2-7; D possibly corresponds to TRBD1 (5 bases). The CDR3 loop spans 12 amino acids. Germline CDR1 reads ENHRY; CDR2 reads SYGVKD. V gave up 3 bases and J gave up 5 bases, with 8 bases separating them. The CDR3 DNA reads TGTGCCATCAGTGAAGCAGGGAACGAGCAGTACTTC. This encodes CAISEAGNEQYF.

This chain links TRBV5-4 with TRBJ2-7, with 7 bases lining up with TRBD2. The CDR3 runs 18 residues. Unmatched junction bases numbered 18, after V lost 4 bases and J lost 2 bases. Germline V CDR1 and CDR2: SGHNT, YYREEE (reference sequence). The CDR3 loop reads CASSARPSSAAGAYEQYF. The DNA for the CDR3 is TGTGCCAGCAGCGCCCGTCCCTCATCGGCCGCGGGGGCCTACGAGCAGTACTTC.

This chain uses TRBV6-1 with TRBJ2-7, with 7 bases identical to TRBD1. CDR1 is MNHNS, CDR2 SASEGT, per germline. After removal of 4 bases from V and 2 bases from J, the junction contained 2 bases not matched to a gene. The CDR3 spans 13 residues. Here the CDR3 DNA reads TGTGCCAGCAGTGCACAGGGGACCTACGAGCAGTACTTC. It yields the protein CASSAQGTYEQYF.

The chain employs TRBV6-1 and TRBJ1-3, with 9 nucleotides matching TRBD1. The CDR3 has 13 residues. Germline assignment: CDR1 MNHNS and CDR2 SASEGT. In nucleotides, the CDR3 is TGTGCGAGCCCCGGGACAGGGGGAAACACCATATATTTT. Protein product: CASPGTGGNTIYF.

This chain joins TRBV29-1 and TRBJ1-1; D uncertain. Per germline, CDR1 SQVTM and CDR2 ANQGSEA. CDR3 length: 13 amino acids. Trimming shortened V by 6 bases and J by 3 bases, and 14 bases separated the two germline ends. CDR3 in DNA: TGCAGCGTCCACGGGGTTCTTTACACTGAAGCTTTCTTT. This encodes CSVHGVLYTEAFF.

The rearrangement uses TRBV6-6 and TRBJ2-7; D possibly corresponds to TRBD2 (6 bases). The V gene's germline CDR1 is MNHNY and CDR2 SVGAGI (reference sequence). Trimming removed 4 bases from V and 2 bases from J, with 12 bases in between. The CDR3 sequence is 14 residues long. The CDR3 spells CASSSGDRTYEQYF. In DNA, the CDR3 is TGTGCCAGCAGTTCGGGGGATAGGACCTACGAGCAGTACTTC.

The chain recombines TRBV27 with TRBJ2-7, with 14 nucleotides matching TRBD2. V dropped 7 bases and J dropped 3; count of bases not matched to a gene: 14. Germline-derived CDR1 and CDR2 are MNHEY and SMNVEV (reference sequence). This CDR3 spans 18 amino acids. The CDR3 DNA sequence: TGTGCCAGCAAGTTGAAGTACTTTGGGACTAGCGGGAGCTACGAGCAGTACTTC. This gives the protein CASKLKYFGTSGSYEQYF.

The DNA for the CDR3 is TGCGCCAGCAGCCAAGATAACGTTCGGGAGTTAGCCCGGACCCAGTACTTC. It codes for CASSQDNVRELARTQYF. The rearrangement joins TRBV4-3 to TRBJ2-5, with a possible D match to TRBD2 (6 bases). The CDR3 contains 17 residues. Trimming took off 0 bases at V and 7 bases at J, with 21 bases between the two ends. Germline V gives CDR1 LGHNA, CDR2 YSLEER.

The V gene is TRBV25-1, the J gene TRBJ1-1, with D possibly TRBD1 on 5 matching bases. Trimming removed 3 bases at V and 4 bases at J, with 12 bases between. The CDR3 extends over 14 amino acids. The germline CDR1 and CDR2 sequences are MGHDK and SYGVNS. DNA of the CDR3: TGTGCCAGCAGTGACCTCCCCGACAGCACTGAAGCTTTCTTT. Translation: CASSDLPDSTEAFF.

The rearrangement links TRBV28 to TRBJ2-4, with 8 bases matching TRBD1. This CDR3 comprises 16 residues. The trim removed 7 bases at V and 0 bases at J, leaving 8 bases unmatched. Germline V CDR1 and CDR2: MDHEN, SYDVKM. The CDR3 DNA is TGTGCCAGCACCCCAGGGGGCGCTCCAGCCAAAAACATTCAGTACTTC. It yields the protein CASTPGGAPAKNIQYF.

The rearrangement uses TRBV6-4 and TRBJ2-1, with 11 bases identical to TRBD2. Germline lookup yields CDR1 MRHNA and CDR2 SNTAGT. The CDR3 runs 16 residues. Losses at the gene ends were 1 base for V and 3 bases for J; bases not matched to a gene: 2. The CDR3 DNA is TGTGCCAGCAGTGACTTGGGACTAGCGGACTACAATGAGCAGTTCTTC. It yields the protein CASSDLGLADYNEQFF.

The chain has TRBV2 and TRBJ2-3, with 8 positions matching TRBD2. J gave up 6 bases and V 7 bases, and 9 bases lay outside the gene matches. The CDR3 has 14 residues. The germline V gene encodes CDR1 SNHLY and CDR2 FYNNEI. CDR3 region: CASIRGGQADTQYF. The CDR3 DNA reads as TGTGCCAGCATCCGGGGGGGCCAGGCTGATACGCAGTATTTT.

The chain uses TRBV5-1 and TRBJ2-3; possible D gene TRBD2, 5 bases. The CDR3 has 14 amino acids. The germline gives CDR1 SGHRS, CDR2 YFSETQ. The germline V and J ends were trimmed by 0 bases and 3 bases, with 8 bases remaining between them. The CDR3 sequence: CASSLGGKTDTQYF. The CDR3 nucleotides are TGCGCCAGCAGCTTGGGAGGGAAGACAGATACGCAGTATTTT. The full variable domain, with the rest looked up from reference TRBV5-1 and TRBJ2-3, is KAGVTQTPRYLIKTRGQQVTLSCSPISGHRSVSWYQQTPGQGLQFLFEYFSETQRNKGNFPGRFSGRQFSNSRSEMNVSTLELGDSALYLCASSLGGKTDTQYFGPGTRLTVL.

The gene calls are TRBV19 and TRBJ1-2; possible D gene TRBD1, 5 bases. Trimming removed 4 bases from V and 5 bases from J, with 17 bases in between. There are 15 residues in the CDR3. The V gene's germline CDR1 is LNHDA and CDR2 SQIVND (reference sequence). The CDR3 nucleotides are TGTGCCAGTAGTAGGGCAGGGCAGGGCGCATATGGCTACACCTTC. This sequence encodes CASSRAGQGAYGYTF.

V and J are TRBV11-1 and TRBJ2-5; D might be TRBD2 (5 bases). V lost 7 bases and J 0 bases, leaving 6 bases between the germline ends. The CDR3 has 12 amino acids. Looked up from germline, CDR1 is SGHAT and CDR2 is FQDESV (reference sequence). The CDR3 sequence: CASTRDQETQYF. The DNA of the CDR3 is TGTGCCAGCACGAGGGACCAAGAGACCCAGTACTTC.

In its sample, this clone was seen a few times. The chain is built from TRBV4-1 and TRBJ2-7, with a possible D match to TRBD1 (6 bases). The CDR3 spans 16 residues. With 2 bases removed from V and 4 bases from J, the gap between germline ends came to 18 bases. Per the germline V gene, CDR1 is MGHRA and CDR2 is YSYEKL. The CDR3 DNA reads TGCGCCAGCAGCCAAAAGCCAGGGGCGGTAAGGTACGAGCAGTACTTC. Residues: CASSQKPGAVRYEQYF.

The V gene is TRBV11-2, the J gene TRBJ1-2, with no clear D. The CDR3 is made up of 13 amino acids. The V gene's germline CDR1 is SGHAT and CDR2 FQNNGV. Between the trimmed V and J ends, which lost 0 bases and 6 bases, there was a span of 8 bases. The CDR3 sequence is CASSLDRQDGYTF. The CDR3 DNA sequence: TGTGCCAGCAGCTTAGATCGCCAGGATGGCTACACCTTC.

The CDR3 nucleotides are TGTGCTAGTGCAGGAAATGTCTATGGCTACACCTTC. Translating gives CASAGNVYGYTF. V is TRBV12-5 and J is TRBJ1-2; D gene unclear. V lost 7 bases to trimming and J lost 4 bases, with 10 bases between them. The CDR3 is 12 amino acids. The germline V gene has CDR1 LGHNT and CDR2 FRNRAP.

This sequence joins TRBV6-6 and TRBJ2-5, with 9 bases matching TRBD2. The CDR3 contains 15 residues. V lost 5 bases to trimming and J lost 0 bases; unmatched junction nucleotides: 4. Germline V lookup: CDR1 MNHNY, CDR2 SVGAGI (reference sequence). In nucleotides, the CDR3 is TGTGCCAGCAGTAGACTAGCGGTTTACCAAGAGACCCAGTACTTC. This gives the protein CASSRLAVYQETQYF.